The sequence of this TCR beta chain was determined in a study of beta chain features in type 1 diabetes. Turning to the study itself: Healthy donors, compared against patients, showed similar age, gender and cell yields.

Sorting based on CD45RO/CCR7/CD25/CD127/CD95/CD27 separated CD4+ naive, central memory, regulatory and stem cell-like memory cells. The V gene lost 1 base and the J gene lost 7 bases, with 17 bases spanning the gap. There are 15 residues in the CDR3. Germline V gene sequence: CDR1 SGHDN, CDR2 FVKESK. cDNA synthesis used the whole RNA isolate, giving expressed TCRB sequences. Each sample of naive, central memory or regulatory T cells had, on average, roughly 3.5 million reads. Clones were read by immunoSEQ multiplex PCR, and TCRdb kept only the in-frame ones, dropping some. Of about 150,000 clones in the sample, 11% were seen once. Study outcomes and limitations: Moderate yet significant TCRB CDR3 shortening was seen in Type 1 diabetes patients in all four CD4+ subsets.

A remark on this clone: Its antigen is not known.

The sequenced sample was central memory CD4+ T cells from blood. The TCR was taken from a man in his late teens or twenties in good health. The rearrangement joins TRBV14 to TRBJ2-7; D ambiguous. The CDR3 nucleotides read TGTGCCAGCAGCCAAGGACTGAGCACAGTGTCGGAGCAGTACTTC. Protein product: CASSQGLSTVSEQYF.